Below, 25 T cell receptor beta chains from the same sample are listed, as sequenced in a study of blood T cells in healthy people across ages. Next came a second PCR, run for about 7 to 12 cycles, which used a sample-barcoded 5' primer along with a J-beta primer mix. One entry per CDR3 protein, called by TCRdb with MiXCR from the 5' RACE reads. The profile shows under 2,000,000 distinct CDR3 sequences, about 50% of them singletons. The sequenced material came from blood. The receptors stem from a woman aged 35 to 49 in good health.

Regarding this clonotype: The CDR3 end shows no conserved phenylalanine or tryptophan, and so a read error is likely. This sequence joins TRBV27 and TRBJ2-5; no firm D call. This CDR3 is 14 amino acids long. Germline V gene lookup returns CDR1 MNHEY and CDR2 SMNVEV (reference sequence). The CDR3 loop reads CASSLSERFNEQYL. The CDR3 coding sequence is TGCGCCAGCAGTTTATCGGAGAGGTTCAATGAGCAGTACCTC.

The V call is TRBV20-1, the J call TRBJ2-7, with D perhaps given as TRBD1 or TRBD2 (5 bases each). V lost 1 base and J lost 2, with 12 bases in between. The germline V gene encodes CDR1 DFQATT and CDR2 SNEGSKA (reference sequence). This CDR3 spans 14 amino acids. The CDR3 protein is CSARVGQGPYEQYF. For the CDR3, the DNA is TGCAGTGCTAGAGTTGGGCAGGGACCCTACGAGCAGTACTTC.

This clonotype has only a few counts. The gene calls are TRBV20-1 and TRBJ1-2; TRBD1 agrees at 8 bases. The CDR3 runs to 12 residues. Unmatched junction bases numbered 6, after V lost 4 bases and J lost 8 bases. The germline V gene has CDR1 DFQATT and CDR2 SNEGSKA (reference sequence). The CDR3 region has the DNA TGCAGTGCTACAGGGGGCGCGCTGGGCTACACCTTC. This sequence encodes CSATGGALGYTF.

V and J are TRBV12-3 or TRBV12-4 and TRBJ1-2; the D gene is possibly TRBD1 (6 bases). V dropped 4 bases and J dropped 0 bases, with 12 bases sitting between them. There are 15 residues in the CDR3. The CDR3 coding sequence is TGTGCCAGCAGTTCTACAGGGAACCCTAACTATGGCTACACCTTC. The encoded protein is CASSSTGNPNYGYTF.

The rearrangement links TRBV5-4 to TRBJ1-2, with TRBD1 matching over 7 bases. CDR1 SGHNT and CDR2 YYREEE come from the germline V gene (reference sequence). V was clipped by 0 bases and J by 2 bases; unmatched bases: 4. CDR3 length: 15 residues. This chain's CDR3 is CASSLVTGVNYGYTF. As DNA, the CDR3 is TGTGCCAGCAGCTTGGTAACAGGGGTGAACTATGGCTACACCTTC.

Only a few counts were recorded for this clonotype. Here the CDR3 reads CASSEGTSGGASYEQYF. The CDR3, as DNA: TGCGCCAGCAGCGAAGGGACTAGCGGGGGGGCCTCCTACGAGCAGTACTTC. This chain connects TRBV4-3 to TRBJ2-7, with 16 positions matching TRBD2. In germline, CDR1 is LGHNA, CDR2 YSLEER. The length of the CDR3 is 17 residues. V lost 5 bases and J lost 0; bases outside the gene matches: 4.

This clonotype has just a few counts. The CDR3 DNA follows: TGTGCCAGCGGACCGTTTGGGTACGAGCAGTACTTC. Protein: CASGPFGYEQYF. The rearrangement uses TRBV5-5 and TRBJ2-4; D gene ambiguous. The DNA end lines up better with TRBJ2-7; the J call may be wrong. Germline values: CDR1 SGHKS, CDR2 YYEKEE (reference sequence). The CDR3 loop spans 12 amino acids.

This clonotype was recorded at least ten times. This chain links TRBV25-1 with TRBJ2-5; possible D gene TRBD2, 6 bases. CDR1 and CDR2 (germline): MGHDK, SYGVNS. The CDR3 covers 15 residues. V was pared by 3 bases and J by 1 base, with 12 bases between. CDR3 in amino acids: CASSDVRGSQETQYF. Here the CDR3 DNA reads TGTGCCAGCAGTGATGTCCGGGGGTCCCAAGAGACCCAGTACTTC.

The rearrangement links TRBV20-1 to TRBJ2-3, with D perhaps being TRBD1 or TRBD2 (5 bases each). Germline V gene sequence: CDR1 DFQATT, CDR2 SNEGSKA (reference sequence). Trimming took off 6 bases at V and 1 base at J, with 17 bases between the two ends. The CDR3 consists of 15 residues. The CDR3 loop is CSASAVLGGTDTQYF. In DNA form, the CDR3 reads TGCAGTGCCAGTGCCGTCTTGGGGGGCACAGATACGCAGTATTTT.

This clonotype was observed a handful of times. The DNA of the CDR3 is TGTGCCAGCAGTTACGGGCAGTTAAAAGAGACCCAGTACTTC. This codes for CASSYGQLKETQYF. The rearrangement links TRBV6-5 to TRBJ2-5; D unclear. The germline CDR1 and CDR2 sequences are MNHEY and SVGAGI. V lost 2 bases and J lost 3, with 10 bases in between. The CDR3 has 14 residues.

The gene calls are TRBV20-1 and TRBJ1-2; D unclear. The CDR3 extends over 10 amino acids. Germline V gene lookup returns CDR1 DFQATT and CDR2 SNEGSKA (reference sequence). Deletions cut 4 bases from V and 8 bases from J, with 8 bases between. The CDR3 is CSATNEGYTF. For the CDR3, the DNA is TGCAGTGCTACCAACGAAGGCTACACCTTC.

As to this clonotype: An end of the junction does not agree with germline; a read error may underlie this. J is TRBJ1-5 and V is TRBV6-2 or TRBV6-3, with D maybe TRBD1 (5 bases). The germline gives CDR1 MNHEY, CDR2 SVGEGT. CDR3 size: 14 residues. CDR3 coding DNA: TGTGCCAGCAGTTACGGGGGTACGGGCCAGCCCCTGCATTTT. Its protein is CASSYGGTGQPLHF.

The V and J genes are TRBV7-9 and TRBJ2-7; D is unclear. This CDR3 is 16 amino acids long. Germline CDR1 is SEHNR and CDR2 is FQNEAQ (reference sequence). V was cut by 5 bases and J by 3 bases, with 20 bases left in between. CDR3 DNA: TGTGCCAGCAGCCCCCCCGGCGCGAACGCGTACTACGAGCAGTACTTC. It encodes CASSPPGANAYYEQYF.

This chain uses TRBV10-1 with TRBJ2-4, with TRBD1 identical over 9 bases. The J call may be mistaken, given a closer DNA end match to TRBJ2-7. Germline V gene data show CDR1 as WNHNN and CDR2 as SYGVQD (reference sequence). This CDR3 comprises 14 residues. CDR3 protein: CASPSGQGSAEQYF. CDR3 sequence (DNA): TGCGCCAGTCCTTCAGGACAGGGGTCCGCCGAGCAGTACTTC.

The chain combines TRBV3-1 with TRBJ2-5, with unresolved D. The CDR3 is 15 amino acids. Looked up from germline, CDR1 is LGHDT and CDR2 is YNNKEL (reference sequence). V lost 1 base and J 0 bases, leaving 9 bases between the germline ends. The CDR3: CASSQGPSYQETQYF. In nucleotides, the CDR3 is TGTGCCAGCAGCCAAGGGCCCTCTTACCAAGAGACCCAGTACTTC.

Worth noting for this clonotype: Since a much larger clone is just one base distant, this may be a read error. The rearrangement uses TRBV29-1 and TRBJ2-4; unclear D gene. The CDR3 totals 13 residues. The germline V gene has CDR1 SQVTM and CDR2 ANQGSEA. Here the CDR3 DNA reads TGCAGCGTTGAGGGTGGTTCCTTGGACGAGCAGAACTTC. As protein: CSVEGGSLDEQNF.

Details on this clonotype: A much larger clone is a single base away; this may be a read error. The V call is TRBV12-3 or TRBV12-4, the J call TRBJ2-5; 8 bases match TRBD2. The CDR3 has 16 residues. V was pared by 6 bases and J by 11 bases, with 20 bases of the junction left unmatched. CDR3 sequence (DNA): TGTGCCAGCAGAACAGGGACTAGAGAGTTTTTCAATGAGCAGTACTTC. Residues: CASRTGTREFFNEQYF.

In this sample, this clonotype turned up a few times. The chain recombines TRBV10-2 with TRBJ2-1; 10 nucleotides agree with TRBD2. This CDR3 comprises 15 residues. Germline CDR1 reads WSHSY; CDR2 reads SAAADI. Trimming took 3 bases from V and 7 from J; bases not matched to a gene: 6. The CDR3 region is CASSESSGGGNEQFF. CDR3 sequence (DNA): TGCGCCAGCAGTGAATCTAGCGGGGGCGGGAATGAGCAGTTCTTC.

This clonotype was picked up a small number of times. The chain links TRBV29-1 to TRBJ2-5, with TRBD2 matching over 7 bases. The CDR3 covers 13 residues. Per germline, CDR1 SQVTM and CDR2 ANQGSEA. V lost 8 bases to trimming and J lost 0 bases; unmatched junction nucleotides: 6. CDR3 loop: CSSLGGNQETQYF. The CDR3 DNA reads TGCAGCAGCTTGGGGGGGAACCAAGAGACCCAGTACTTC.

This chain joins TRBV9 and TRBJ1-6; weak D call: TRBD1 (5 bases). V shed 3 bases and J shed 4 bases, with 8 bases lying between them. This CDR3 spans 14 amino acids. Per the germline V gene, CDR1 is SGDLS and CDR2 is YYNGEE. CDR3 amino acids: CASSGGAYNSPLHF. DNA of the CDR3: TGTGCCAGCAGCGGGGGCGCGTATAATTCACCCCTCCACTTT.

The gene calls are TRBV4-2 and TRBJ2-7; D is uncertain. V lost 0 bases to trimming and J lost 0 bases, with 9 bases between them. CDR1 is LGHNA, CDR2 YNFKEQ, per germline. There are 15 residues in the CDR3. CDR3 in DNA: TGTGCCAGCAGCCAAGATACAGCGTTCTCCTACGAGCAGTACTTC. The encoded protein is CASSQDTAFSYEQYF.

This clonotype was found a few times. V gene TRBV7-3 combines with J gene TRBJ1-2, with D perhaps matching TRBD1 (6 bases). The CDR3 extends over 15 amino acids. CDR1 and CDR2 (germline): SGHTA, FQGTGA. V was pared by 2 bases and J by 4 bases, with 14 bases between. The DNA of the CDR3 is TGTGCCAGCAGCTTATCCGGGGGCGACCTCTATGGCTACACCTTC. Translated, it gives CASSLSGGDLYGYTF.

This clonotype occurred a few times. The chain uses TRBV7-9 and TRBJ2-5; D gene uncertain. The assigned J gene may be wrong: the sequence end matches TRBJ2-7 better. Germline CDR1 is SEHNR and CDR2 is FQNEAQ (reference sequence). This CDR3 is 13 amino acids long. CDR3 sequence reads: CASSHRAPNEQYF. CDR3 DNA: TGTGCCAGCAGCCACCGGGCCCCCAACGAGCAGTACTTC.

This clonotype was recorded many times. The chain employs TRBV4-3 and TRBJ2-5; D not certain. The CDR3 has 13 amino acids. Trimming stripped 1 base from V and 7 bases from J, with 10 bases between. Germline values: CDR1 LGHNA, CDR2 YSLEER. The CDR3 nucleotides read TGCGCCAGCAGCCAAGCCCTAGGCCCGACCCAGTACTTC. It encodes CASSQALGPTQYF.

There are a few counts of this clonotype. The J gene is TRBJ2-3, the V gene TRBV27; D might be TRBD1 (6 bases). This CDR3 comprises 15 residues. CDR1 is MNHEY and CDR2 is SMNVEV in the germline V gene (reference sequence). Deletions cut 5 bases from V and 3 bases from J, with 15 bases between. The CDR3 sequence is CASSRTQGITDTQYF. The CDR3 nucleotides read TGTGCCAGCAGTCGGACACAGGGAATTACAGATACGCAGTATTTT.